The clone carrying this TCR beta chain was seen a handful of times. Its antigen remains unknown. The sample belongs to a study of T cells in Graves' hyperthyroidism and ophthalmopathy. Study outcomes and limitations: Appearing also in blood were most of the thyroid clonotypes expanded above 0.001. A 13 V-J model separated ophthalmopathy from stable hyperthyroidism.

RNA transcripts were the template for amplifying TCR beta CDR3 regions. TCR CDR3 underwent first-round RT-PCR with the HTBI primer set. TCRdb processed the multiplex PCR reads anew with MiXCR; each CDR3 protein has one entry. The sample has hundreds of thousands of distinct CDR3 sequences; roughly 16% are singletons. Germline values: CDR1 LGHDT, CDR2 YNNKEL (reference sequence). The CDR3 loop spans 14 amino acids. Trimming removed 0 bases from V and 9 bases from J, with 9 bases in between. The clonotype comes from a woman between 40 and 55 years old with Graves' ophthalmopathy. Sequencing used blood. The chain carries TRBV3-1 and TRBJ1-6; D is uncertain. CDR3 bases: TGTGCCAGCAGCCAAGATAGGACGTCTTCACCCCTCCACTTT. It yields the protein CASSQDRTSSPLHF.